This T cell receptor (beta chain) was retrieved from a study of T cells after yellow fever vaccination. This clonotype came up a few times. Its target is not known. Points from the study as a whole: Clones from primary vaccination mostly reappeared after the booster (approximately 95% CD4, approximately 86% CD8). Clonotype sharing between CD4 and CD8 compartments was small.

TCRdb reanalysed the 5' RACE reads using MiXCR and keeps one entry per CDR3 protein. Counted here are about 210,000 distinct CDR3 sequences, 6% to 8% occurring once; the ten biggest clones make up around 1%. The CDR3 loop spans 13 amino acids. V shed 5 bases and J shed 8 bases, with 14 bases lying between them. Germline-derived CDR1 and CDR2 are SGHNT and YYREEE (reference sequence). The chain couples TRBV5-4 to TRBJ2-1; D remains ambiguous. Sequencing used CD4+ T cells sorted from PBMCs, obtained on the day of the yellow fever booster vaccination. The sequence was collected from a man younger than 45 who received the YFV17D yellow fever vaccine. CDR3 nucleotide sequence: TGTGCCAGCAGTCCCCCCGACACCGATGAGCAGTTCTTC. It is translated as CASSPPDTDEQFF.